This TCR beta chain was obtained from a study of shared clonotypes between healthy human individuals. Germline CDR1 is SGHAT and CDR2 is FQNNGV. The CDR3 sequence is 14 residues long. CD45RO-negative cells were positively selected for CCR7, leaving out terminally differentiated effector memory CD45RA+ cells. TCRdb's table, derived via immunoSEQ multiplex PCR, lists solely in-frame clones and lacks some. The sample includes roughly 890,000 clones, nearly 95% of them seen just once. The sequenced sample consisted of naive CD8+ T cells sorted from blood. V and J are TRBV11-2 and TRBJ2-5; perhaps TRBD1 as D (6 bases). The J call may be incorrect, as the DNA end agrees better with TRBJ2-7. The TCR comes from a man aged 25 to 40 in good health. CDR3 region: CASSRWTETTEQYF. CDR3 nucleotide sequence: TGTGCCAGCAGCCGTTGGACAGAAACAACCGAGCAGTACTTC.